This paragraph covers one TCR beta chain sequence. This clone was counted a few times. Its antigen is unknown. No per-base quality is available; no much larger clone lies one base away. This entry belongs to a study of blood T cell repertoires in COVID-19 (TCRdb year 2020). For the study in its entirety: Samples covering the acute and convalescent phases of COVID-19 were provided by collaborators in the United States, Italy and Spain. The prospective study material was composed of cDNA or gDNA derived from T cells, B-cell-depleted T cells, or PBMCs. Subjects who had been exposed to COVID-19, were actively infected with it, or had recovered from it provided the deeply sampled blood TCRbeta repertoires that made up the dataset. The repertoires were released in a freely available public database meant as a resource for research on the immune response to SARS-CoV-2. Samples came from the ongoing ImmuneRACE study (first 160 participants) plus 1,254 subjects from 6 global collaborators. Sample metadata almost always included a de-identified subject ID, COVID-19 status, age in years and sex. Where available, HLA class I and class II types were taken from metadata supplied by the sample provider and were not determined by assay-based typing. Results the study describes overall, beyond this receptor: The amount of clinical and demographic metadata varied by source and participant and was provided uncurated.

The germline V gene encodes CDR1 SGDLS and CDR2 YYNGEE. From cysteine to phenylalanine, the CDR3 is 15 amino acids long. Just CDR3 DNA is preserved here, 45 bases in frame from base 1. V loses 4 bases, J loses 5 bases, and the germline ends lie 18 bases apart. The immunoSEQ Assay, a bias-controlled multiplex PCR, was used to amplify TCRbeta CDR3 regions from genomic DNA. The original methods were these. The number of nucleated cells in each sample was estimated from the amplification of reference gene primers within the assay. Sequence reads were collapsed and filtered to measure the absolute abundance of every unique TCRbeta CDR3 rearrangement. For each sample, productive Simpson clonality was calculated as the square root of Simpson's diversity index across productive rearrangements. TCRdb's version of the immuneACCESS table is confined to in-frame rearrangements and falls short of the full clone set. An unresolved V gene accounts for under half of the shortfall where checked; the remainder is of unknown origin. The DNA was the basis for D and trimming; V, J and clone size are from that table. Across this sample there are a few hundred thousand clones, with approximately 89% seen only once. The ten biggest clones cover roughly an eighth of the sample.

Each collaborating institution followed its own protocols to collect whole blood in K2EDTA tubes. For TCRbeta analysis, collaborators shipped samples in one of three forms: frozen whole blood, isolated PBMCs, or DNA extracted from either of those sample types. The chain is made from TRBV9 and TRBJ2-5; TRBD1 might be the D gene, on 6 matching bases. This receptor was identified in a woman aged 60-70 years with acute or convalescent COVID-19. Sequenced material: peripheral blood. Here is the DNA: TGTGCCAGCAGCCCGACAGGTCCCCCGGGGGAGACCCAGTACTTC. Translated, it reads CASSPTGPPGETQYF.